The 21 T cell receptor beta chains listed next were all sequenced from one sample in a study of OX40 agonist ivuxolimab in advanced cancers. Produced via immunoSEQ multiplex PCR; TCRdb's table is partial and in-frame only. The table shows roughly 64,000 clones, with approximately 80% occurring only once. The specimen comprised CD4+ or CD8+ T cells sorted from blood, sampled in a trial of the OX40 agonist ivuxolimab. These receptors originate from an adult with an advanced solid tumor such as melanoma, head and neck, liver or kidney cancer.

The CDR3 is CASSQQLTVMNTEAFF. The CDR3 DNA is TGCGCCAGCAGCCAACAATTGACAGTCATGAACACTGAAGCTTTCTTT. The rearrangement joins TRBV4-1 to TRBJ1-1, with D maybe TRBD1 (5 bases). V shed 2 bases and J shed 0 bases, with 13 bases lying between them. Germline V gene data show CDR1 as MGHRA and CDR2 as YSYEKL. This CDR3 is 16 amino acids long.

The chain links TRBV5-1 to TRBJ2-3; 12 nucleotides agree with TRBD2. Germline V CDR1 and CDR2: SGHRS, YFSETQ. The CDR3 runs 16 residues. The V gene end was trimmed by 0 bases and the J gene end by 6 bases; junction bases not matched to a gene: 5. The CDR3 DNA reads TGCGCCAGCAGCTTGGGGGCTAGCGGGGGGGAGGATACGCAGTATTTT. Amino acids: CASSLGASGGEDTQYF.

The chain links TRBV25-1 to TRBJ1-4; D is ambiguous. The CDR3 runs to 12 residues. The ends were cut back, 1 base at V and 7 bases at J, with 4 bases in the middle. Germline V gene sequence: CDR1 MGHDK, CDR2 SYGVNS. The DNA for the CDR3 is TGTGCCAGCAGTGAATGGGGTGAAAAACTGTTTTTT. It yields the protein CASSEWGEKLFF.

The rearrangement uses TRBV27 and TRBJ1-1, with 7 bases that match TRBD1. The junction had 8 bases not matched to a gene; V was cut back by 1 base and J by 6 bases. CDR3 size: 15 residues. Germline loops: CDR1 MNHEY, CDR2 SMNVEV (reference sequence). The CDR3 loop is CASSLYGGGLSEAFF. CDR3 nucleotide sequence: TGTGCCAGCAGTTTATACGGAGGGGGCCTATCTGAAGCTTTCTTT.

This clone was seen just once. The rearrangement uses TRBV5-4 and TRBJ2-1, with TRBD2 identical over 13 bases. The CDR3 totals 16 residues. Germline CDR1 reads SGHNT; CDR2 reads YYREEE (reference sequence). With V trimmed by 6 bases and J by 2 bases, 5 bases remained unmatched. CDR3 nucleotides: TGTGCCAGCACCCGGACTAGCGGGAGTCCCTACAATGAGCAGTTCTTC. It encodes CASTRTSGSPYNEQFF. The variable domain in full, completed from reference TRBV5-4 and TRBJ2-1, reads ETGVTQSPTHLIKTRGQQVTLRCSSQSGHNTVSWYQQALGQGPQFIFQYYREEENGRGNFPPRFSGLQFPNYSSELNVNALELDDSALYLCASTRTSGSPYNEQFFGPGTRLTVL.

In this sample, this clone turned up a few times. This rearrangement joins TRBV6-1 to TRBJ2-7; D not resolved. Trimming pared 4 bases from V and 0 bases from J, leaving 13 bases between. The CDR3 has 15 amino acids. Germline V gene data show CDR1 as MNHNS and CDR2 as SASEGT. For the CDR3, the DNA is TGTGCCAGCAGTGGGATAGTGGGAACCTCCTACGAGCAGTACTTC. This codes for CASSGIVGTSYEQYF.

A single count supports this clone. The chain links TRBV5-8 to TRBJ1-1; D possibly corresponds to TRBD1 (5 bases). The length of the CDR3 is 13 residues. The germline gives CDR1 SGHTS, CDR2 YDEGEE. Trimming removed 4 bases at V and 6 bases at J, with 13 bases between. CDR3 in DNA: TGTGCCAGCAGCGGGAGGGGAGGGGCTGAAGCTTTCTTT. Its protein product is CASSGRGGAEAFF.

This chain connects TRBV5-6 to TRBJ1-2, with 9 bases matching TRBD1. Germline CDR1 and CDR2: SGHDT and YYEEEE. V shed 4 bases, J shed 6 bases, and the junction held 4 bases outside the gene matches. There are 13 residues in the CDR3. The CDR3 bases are TGTGCCAGCAGCGCGGGACAGGGTGATGGCTACACCTTC. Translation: CASSAGQGDGYTF.

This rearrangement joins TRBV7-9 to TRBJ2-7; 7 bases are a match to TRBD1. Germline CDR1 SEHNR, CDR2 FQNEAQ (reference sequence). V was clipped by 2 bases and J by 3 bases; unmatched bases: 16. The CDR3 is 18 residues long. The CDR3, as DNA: TGTGCCAGCAGCTTACCAACAGGGGCTGAGACGGCCTACTACGAGCAGTACTTC. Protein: CASSLPTGAETAYYEQYF.

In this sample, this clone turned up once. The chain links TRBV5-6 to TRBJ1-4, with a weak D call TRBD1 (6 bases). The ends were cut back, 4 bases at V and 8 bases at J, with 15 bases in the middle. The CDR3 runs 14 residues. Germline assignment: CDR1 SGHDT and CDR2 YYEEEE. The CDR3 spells CASSLRGGYEKLFF. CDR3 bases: TGTGCCAGCAGCCTCAGGGGAGGATACGAAAAACTGTTTTTT.

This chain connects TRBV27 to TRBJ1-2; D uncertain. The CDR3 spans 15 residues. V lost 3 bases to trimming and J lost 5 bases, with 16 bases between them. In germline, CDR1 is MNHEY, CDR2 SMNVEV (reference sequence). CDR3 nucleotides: TGTGCCAGCAGTTTGAACCCCTTGGGCAGGTATGGCTACACCTTC. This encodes CASSLNPLGRYGYTF.

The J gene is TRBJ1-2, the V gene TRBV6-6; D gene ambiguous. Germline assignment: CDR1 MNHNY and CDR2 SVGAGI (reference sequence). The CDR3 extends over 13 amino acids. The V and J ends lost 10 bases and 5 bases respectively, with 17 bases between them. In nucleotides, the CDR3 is TGTGCCACGGGTGCAACTAACCTTTATGGCTACACCTTC. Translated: CATGATNLYGYTF.

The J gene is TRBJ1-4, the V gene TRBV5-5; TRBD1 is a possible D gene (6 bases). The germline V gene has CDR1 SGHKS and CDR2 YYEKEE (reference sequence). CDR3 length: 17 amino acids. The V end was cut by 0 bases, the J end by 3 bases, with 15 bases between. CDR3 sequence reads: CASSLGLARGSNEKLFF. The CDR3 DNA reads TGTGCCAGCAGCTTGGGGCTGGCCAGGGGTTCTAATGAAAAACTGTTTTTT. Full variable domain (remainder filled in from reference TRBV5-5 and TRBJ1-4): DAGVTQSPTHLIKTRGQQVTLRCSPISGHKSVSWYQQVLGQGPQFIFQYYEKEERGRGNFPDRFSARQFPNYSSELNVNALLLGDSALYLCASSLGLARGSNEKLFFGSGTQLSVL.

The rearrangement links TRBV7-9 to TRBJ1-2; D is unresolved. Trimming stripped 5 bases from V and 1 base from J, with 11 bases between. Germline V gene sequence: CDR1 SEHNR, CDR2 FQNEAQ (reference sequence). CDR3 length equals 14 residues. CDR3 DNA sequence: TGTGCCAGCAGCGCCCGGGCCCTTAACTATGGCTACACCTTC. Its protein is CASSARALNYGYTF.

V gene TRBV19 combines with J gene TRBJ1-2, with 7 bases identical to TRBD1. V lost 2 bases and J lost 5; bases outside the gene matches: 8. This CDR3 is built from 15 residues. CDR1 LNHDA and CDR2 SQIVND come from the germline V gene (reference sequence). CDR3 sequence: CASSIWDRREYGYTF. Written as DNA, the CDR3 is TGTGCCAGTAGTATATGGGACAGACGGGAGTATGGCTACACCTTC.

CDR3 residues: CASSLDTGRSYEQYF. CDR3 DNA: TGTGCCAGCAGCTTGGACACAGGCCGCTCCTACGAGCAGTACTTC. The chain joins TRBV5-4 to TRBJ2-7, with D perhaps TRBD1 (5 bases). Germline CDR1 reads SGHNT; CDR2 reads YYREEE (reference sequence). The germline V and J ends were trimmed by 0 bases and 0 bases, with 10 bases remaining between them. The CDR3 has 15 residues.

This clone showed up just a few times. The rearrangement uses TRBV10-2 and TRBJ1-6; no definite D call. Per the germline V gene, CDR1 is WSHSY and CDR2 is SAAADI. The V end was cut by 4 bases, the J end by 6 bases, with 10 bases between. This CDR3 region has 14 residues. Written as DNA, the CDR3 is TGCGCCAGCAGTGGCTTGGGTCCTAATTCACCCCTCCACTTT. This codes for CASSGLGPNSPLHF.

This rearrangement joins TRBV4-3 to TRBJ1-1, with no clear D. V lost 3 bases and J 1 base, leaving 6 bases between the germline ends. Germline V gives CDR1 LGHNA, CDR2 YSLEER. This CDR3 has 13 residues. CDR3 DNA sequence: TGCGCCAGCAGCCAGACTGGGAACACTGAAGCTTTCTTT. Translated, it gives CASSQTGNTEAFF.

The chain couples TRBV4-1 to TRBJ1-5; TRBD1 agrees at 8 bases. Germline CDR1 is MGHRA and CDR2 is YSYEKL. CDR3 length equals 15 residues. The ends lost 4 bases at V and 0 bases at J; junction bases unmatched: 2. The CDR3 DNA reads TGCGCCAGCAGCCGAACAGGGGGTAGCAATCAGCCCCAGCATTTT. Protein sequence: CASSRTGGSNQPQHF.

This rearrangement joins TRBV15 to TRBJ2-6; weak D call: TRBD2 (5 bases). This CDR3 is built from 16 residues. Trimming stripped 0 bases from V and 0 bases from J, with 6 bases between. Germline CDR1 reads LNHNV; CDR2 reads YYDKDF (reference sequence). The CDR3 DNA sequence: TGTGCCACCAGCAGAGAGGGAGACTCTGGGGCCAACGTCCTGACTTTC. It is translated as CATSREGDSGANVLTF.

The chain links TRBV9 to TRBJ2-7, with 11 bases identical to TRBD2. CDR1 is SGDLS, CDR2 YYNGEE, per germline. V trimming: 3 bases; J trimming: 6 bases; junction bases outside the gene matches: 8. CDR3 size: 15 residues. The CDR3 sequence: CASSAQGSGRGEQYF. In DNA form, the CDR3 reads TGTGCCAGCAGCGCCCAGGGTAGCGGGAGGGGCGAGCAGTACTTC.